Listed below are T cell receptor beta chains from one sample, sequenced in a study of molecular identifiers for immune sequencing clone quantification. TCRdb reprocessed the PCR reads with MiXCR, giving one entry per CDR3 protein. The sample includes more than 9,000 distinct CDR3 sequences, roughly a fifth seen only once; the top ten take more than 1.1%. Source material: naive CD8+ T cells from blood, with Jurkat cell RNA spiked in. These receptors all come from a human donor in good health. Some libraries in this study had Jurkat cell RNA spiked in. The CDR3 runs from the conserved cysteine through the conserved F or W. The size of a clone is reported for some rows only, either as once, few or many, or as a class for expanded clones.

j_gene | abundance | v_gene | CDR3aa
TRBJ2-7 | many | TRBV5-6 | CASSDSYEQYF
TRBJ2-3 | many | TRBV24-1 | CATRTSGGKGDTQYF
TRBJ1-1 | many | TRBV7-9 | CASSLGSKEAFF
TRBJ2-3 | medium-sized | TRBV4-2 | CASSQNEAGPPQQYF
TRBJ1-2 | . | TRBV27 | CASSLTGAGNGYTF
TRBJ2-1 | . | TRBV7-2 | CASSLEPGGSYNEQFF
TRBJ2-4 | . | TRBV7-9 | CASSLEDSIIQYF
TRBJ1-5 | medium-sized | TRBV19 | CASRTGGGYQPQHF
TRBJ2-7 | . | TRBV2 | CASIQGQREQYF
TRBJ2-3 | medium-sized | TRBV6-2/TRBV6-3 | CASTPTFGDTQYF
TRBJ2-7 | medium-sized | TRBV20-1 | CSARVGRRSYEQYF
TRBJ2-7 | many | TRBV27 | CASSTDREIYQEQYF
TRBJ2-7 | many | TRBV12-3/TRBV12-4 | CASSPSGTGMDEQYF
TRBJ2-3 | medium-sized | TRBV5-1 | CASSPRASGGADTQYF
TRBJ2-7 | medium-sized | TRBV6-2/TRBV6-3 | CASSPDKYEQYF
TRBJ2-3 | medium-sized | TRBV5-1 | CASNPIGTGSQQQADTQYF
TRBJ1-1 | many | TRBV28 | CASGDAPQGNTEVFF
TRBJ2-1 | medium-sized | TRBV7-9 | CASSPTFGPYEQFF
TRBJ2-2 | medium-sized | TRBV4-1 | CASSPRQGANTGELFF
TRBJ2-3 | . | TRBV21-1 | CASSKDKKDTQYF
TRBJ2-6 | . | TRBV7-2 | CASSLTGGSGANVLTF
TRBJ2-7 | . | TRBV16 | CASSQMGYEQYF
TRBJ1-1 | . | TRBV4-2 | CASSQANTGWTAFF
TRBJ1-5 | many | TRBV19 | CASREMSLSNQPQHF
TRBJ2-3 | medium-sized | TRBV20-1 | CSASFMASSTDTQYF
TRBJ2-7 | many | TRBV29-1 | CSVLGQGAMSYEQYF
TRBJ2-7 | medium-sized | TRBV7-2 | CASSYGQGSYEQYF
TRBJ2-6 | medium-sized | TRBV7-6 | CASSSTSSGANVLTF
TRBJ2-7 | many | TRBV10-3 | CAISESGQGTYERYF
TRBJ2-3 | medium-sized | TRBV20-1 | CSWFGGGDTSTDTQYF
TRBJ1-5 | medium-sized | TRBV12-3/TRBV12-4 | CASSLGGGYGSNQPQHF
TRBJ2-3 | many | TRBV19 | CASMAGSDTQYF
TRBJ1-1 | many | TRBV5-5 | CASSLNGGTEAFF
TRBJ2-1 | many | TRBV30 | CAWSNQINEQFF
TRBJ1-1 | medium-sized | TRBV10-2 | CASSESWGGGTEAFF
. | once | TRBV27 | CASSFQVGTDTQHF
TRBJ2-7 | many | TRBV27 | CASSTTYEQYF
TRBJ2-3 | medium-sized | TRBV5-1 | CASSQDRGRGDTQYF
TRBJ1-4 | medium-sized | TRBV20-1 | CSARLPGRAGGVLF
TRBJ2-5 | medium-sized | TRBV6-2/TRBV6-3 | CASSLVPGDARTQYF
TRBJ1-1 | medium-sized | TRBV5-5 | CASSPPGNPGQRTLNTEAFF
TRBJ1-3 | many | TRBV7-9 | CASSSNPSPADSGNTIYF
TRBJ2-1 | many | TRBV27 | CASSFSSAGEQFF
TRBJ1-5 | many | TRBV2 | CASSEWAGNNQPQHF
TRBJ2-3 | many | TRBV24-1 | CATSDSPTGTGSEDTQYF
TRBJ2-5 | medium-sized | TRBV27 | CASGGGGWQETQYF
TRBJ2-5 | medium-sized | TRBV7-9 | CASSSPTSSETQYF
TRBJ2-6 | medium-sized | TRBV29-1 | CSVQEGPFSGANVLTF
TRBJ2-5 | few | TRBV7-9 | CASSRTQMGERETQYF
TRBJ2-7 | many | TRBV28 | CASSPQGTSIYEQYF
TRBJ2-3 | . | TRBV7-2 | CASSLGRADTQYF
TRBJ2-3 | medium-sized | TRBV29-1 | CSVEVTLTDTQYF
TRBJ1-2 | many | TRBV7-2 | CASSPGQNYGYTF
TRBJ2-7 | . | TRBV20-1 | CSASFRVGASEQYF
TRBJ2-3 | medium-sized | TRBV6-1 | CASSEVFWERSTDTQYF